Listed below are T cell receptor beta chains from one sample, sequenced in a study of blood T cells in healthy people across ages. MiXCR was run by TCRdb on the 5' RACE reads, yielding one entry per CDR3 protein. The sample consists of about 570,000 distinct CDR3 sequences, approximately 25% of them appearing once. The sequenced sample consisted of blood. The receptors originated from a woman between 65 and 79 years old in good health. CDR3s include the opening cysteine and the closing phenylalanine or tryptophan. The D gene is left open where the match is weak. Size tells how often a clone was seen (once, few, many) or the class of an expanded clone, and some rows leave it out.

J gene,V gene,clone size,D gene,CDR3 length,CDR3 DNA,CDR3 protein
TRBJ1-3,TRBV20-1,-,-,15,TGCAGTGCTAGAAAGAAGGGCTTCTCTGGAAACACCATATATTTT,CSARKKGFSGNTIYF
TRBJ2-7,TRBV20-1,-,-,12,TGCAGTGCTAGTGGACGGGGAAACGAGCAGTACTTC,CSASGRGNEQYF
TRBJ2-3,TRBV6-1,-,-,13,TGTGCCAGCAGTGAATCGGGGCCCAAAGCGAAGTATTTT,CASSESGPKAKYF
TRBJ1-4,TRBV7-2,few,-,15,TGTGCCAGCAGCTTAGTATCCGGGGTTAATGAAAAACTGTTTTTT,CASSLVSGVNEKLFF
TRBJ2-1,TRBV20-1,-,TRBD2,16,TGCAGTGCTAGATCCCCTAGCGGCAGCTCCTACAATGGGCAGTTCTTC,CSARSPSGSSYNGQFF
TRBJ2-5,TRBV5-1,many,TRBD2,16,TGCGCCAGCAGCGCCGGACTAGCGGGGAATCAAGAGACCCAGTACTTC,CASSAGLAGNQETQYF
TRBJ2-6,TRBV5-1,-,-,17,TGCGCCAGCAGCTTGGTACCGACGGCTAGTGGGGCCAACGTCCTGACTTTC,CASSLVPTASGANVLTF
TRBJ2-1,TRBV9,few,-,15,TGTGCCAGCAGCGTTGCCCCGACTGGGGGCAATGAGCAGTTCTTC,CASSVAPTGGNEQFF
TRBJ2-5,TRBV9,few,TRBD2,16,TGTGCCAGCAGCGTAGGAGGGACGGGGGGAAAAGAGACCCAGTACTTC,CASSVGGTGGKETQYF
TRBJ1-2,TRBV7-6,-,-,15,TGTGCCAGCAGCCCTGCACGGACAAATTTTTATGGCTACACCTTC,CASSPARTNFYGYTF
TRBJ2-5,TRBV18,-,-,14,TGTGCCAGCTCAACGACTATAGCAGGGGAGACCCTGTACTTC,CASSTTIAGETLYF
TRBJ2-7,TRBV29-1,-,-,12,TGCAGCGCTGGGGACTTGATCTACGAGCAGTACTTC,CSAGDLIYEQYF
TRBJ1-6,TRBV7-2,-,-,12,TGTGCCAGCAGCTTAGACTCATCACCCCTCCACTTT,CASSLDSSPLHF
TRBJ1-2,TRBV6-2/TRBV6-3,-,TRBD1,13,TGTGCCACCGGCCGGGACAGAAACTATGGCTACACCTTC,CATGRDRNYGYTF
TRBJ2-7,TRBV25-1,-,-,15,TGTGCCAGCAGTGAATATTTCGGGAACCTCTACGAGCAGTACTTC,CASSEYFGNLYEQYF
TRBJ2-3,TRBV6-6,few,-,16,TGTGCCAGCAGTTACTCAGTCAAGGGGACCACAGATACGCAGTATTTT,CASSYSVKGTTDTQYF
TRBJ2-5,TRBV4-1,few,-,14,TGCGCCAGCAGTGGTAGCGCGCGCCAAGAGACCCAGTACTTC,CASSGSARQETQYF
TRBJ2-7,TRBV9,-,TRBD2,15,TGTGCCAGCAGCGCCAAAGCGGGGGCAGCCTACGAGCAGTACTTC,CASSAKAGAAYEQYF